One sample yielded the 22 T cell receptor beta chains listed below, sequenced in a study of beta chain features in type 1 diabetes. The isolated RNA, all of it, was reverse transcribed, so expressed TCRB transcripts were what got sequenced. Clones were read by immunoSEQ multiplex PCR, and TCRdb kept only the in-frame ones, dropping some. This table has 120,000 to 150,000 clones, roughly 9.3% appearing once. The sample was central memory CD4+ T cells from blood. The source is a woman in her thirties or forties in good health.

This chain connects TRBV19 to TRBJ2-5; TRBD1 matches 8 bases. The ends lost 4 bases at V and 5 bases at J; junction bases unmatched: 6. Germline CDR1 LNHDA, CDR2 SQIVND (reference sequence). The CDR3 is made up of 14 amino acids. In DNA, the CDR3 is TGTGCCAGTAGTAGGGCAGGGGGCAAGGAGACCCAGTACTTC. The encoded protein is CASSRAGGKETQYF.

The chain has TRBV10-3 and TRBJ1-5, with TRBD1 matching 8 bases. Germline V gene sequence: CDR1 ENHRY, CDR2 SYGVKD. With V trimmed by 2 bases and J by 7 bases, 4 bases remained unmatched. This CDR3 is 14 amino acids long. The CDR3 is CAISEGQGGQPQHF. The CDR3 coding sequence is TGTGCCATCAGTGAGGGACAGGGCGGCCAGCCCCAGCATTTT.

This clone was found a few times. The CDR3 region has the DNA TGTGCCAGCAGCTCTACGGACAGGGGATATGGCTACACCTTC. Translation: CASSSTDRGYGYTF. The genes are TRBV11-2 and TRBJ1-2; 9 positions match TRBD1. CDR3 length equals 14 residues. The J segment lost 5 bases and the V segment lost 4 bases, leaving 5 bases of the junction unmatched. Germline lookup yields CDR1 SGHAT and CDR2 FQNNGV.

A few counts support this clone. The gene calls are TRBV7-6 and TRBJ2-1; a weak D match, TRBD2 (7 bases). This CDR3 spans 14 amino acids. Germline lookup yields CDR1 SGHVS and CDR2 FNYEAQ. V was clipped by 2 bases and J by 5 bases, with 10 bases between them. The CDR3 is CASSLTGGNNEQFF. The CDR3 DNA follows: TGTGCCAGCAGCTTAACGGGGGGCAACAATGAGCAGTTCTTC.

In its sample, this clone was seen many times. This chain connects TRBV18 to TRBJ1-1, with D uncertain. The germline gives CDR1 KGHSH, CDR2 LQKENI. The V and J ends lost 6 bases and 6 bases respectively, with 11 bases between them. The CDR3 covers 12 residues. The CDR3 loop reads CASSSFTAEAFF. Here the CDR3 DNA reads TGTGCCAGCTCCTCGTTTACGGCTGAAGCTTTCTTT.

This clone was seen a handful of times. A junction boundary mismatches the germline segment, possibly from a read error. V is TRBV5-1 and J is TRBJ2-7, with TRBD1 matching over 8 bases. The CDR3 is 15 amino acids. Germline CDR1 and CDR2: SGHRS and YFSETQ. The CDR3 sequence is CASSLGTGSSHEQYF. The CDR3, as DNA: TGCGCCAGCAGCTTGGGGACAGGGTCCTCCCACGAGCAGTACTTC.

The chain uses TRBV7-2 and TRBJ1-1; possibly TRBD1 for D (5 bases). V was shortened by 3 bases and J by 6 bases, with 11 bases between the two germline ends. CDR1 and CDR2 (germline): SGHTA, FQGNSA. This CDR3 comprises 13 residues. CDR3 bases: TGTGCCAGCAGCTTCAGGGTTCGGTCTGAAGCTTTCTTT. This sequence encodes CASSFRVRSEAFF.

The V gene is TRBV6-1, the J gene TRBJ2-6, with a tentative D call TRBD2 (6 bases). Trimming pared 6 bases from V and 3 bases from J, leaving 12 bases between. This CDR3 has 15 residues. Germline loops: CDR1 MNHNS, CDR2 SASEGT. The CDR3 reads CASSGGPGGANVLTF. In DNA, the CDR3 is TGTGCCAGCAGCGGGGGACCCGGTGGGGCCAACGTCCTGACTTTC.

There are a few counts of this clone. The genes are TRBV7-2 and TRBJ1-5; 9 nucleotides match TRBD1. Germline V gene lookup returns CDR1 SGHTA and CDR2 FQGNSA. The CDR3 loop spans 16 amino acids. V lost 5 bases, J lost 7 bases, and 12 bases stayed unmatched. The CDR3 is CASSTSGTGFWQPQHF. The CDR3 DNA reads as TGTGCCAGCAGCACATCCGGGACAGGGTTTTGGCAGCCCCAGCATTTT.

The genes are TRBV6-1 and TRBJ1-5; D gene uncertain. The CDR3 totals 13 residues. Germline V CDR1 and CDR2: MNHNS, SASEGT. The V and J ends lost 11 bases and 3 bases respectively, with 14 bases between them. In DNA form, the CDR3 reads TGTGCCTCGGGGATAGGGTACAATCAGCCCCAGCATTTT. Its translation is CASGIGYNQPQHF.

This chain links TRBV7-9 with TRBJ2-1; 9 bases line up with TRBD1. Looked up from germline, CDR1 is SEHNR and CDR2 is FQNEAQ (reference sequence). The CDR3 has 18 residues. Trimming cost V 5 bases and J 0 bases; bases outside gene matches: 11. CDR3 DNA sequence: TGTGCCAGCAGCCGTCTAGCCGGGACAGGGAGCTCCTACAATGAGCAGTTCTTC. Amino acid sequence: CASSRLAGTGSSYNEQFF.

This clone was observed a handful of times. The chain employs TRBV7-2 and TRBJ2-5, with D possibly matching TRBD1 (7 bases). The DNA end lines up better with TRBJ2-7; the J call may be wrong. The CDR3 runs to 14 residues. Germline V gene sequence: CDR1 SGHTA, CDR2 FQGNSA. The CDR3 nucleotides read TGTGCCAGCAGACCGGCGGGGACAGTCTACGAGCAGTACTTC. This gives the protein CASRPAGTVYEQYF.

On this clone itself: The sample carries other DNA sequences with the same CDR3. This rearrangement joins TRBV5-1 to TRBJ2-1, with D possibly TRBD2 on 6 matching bases. This CDR3 region has 15 residues. With 0 bases removed from V and 3 bases from J, the gap between germline ends came to 10 bases. The germline CDR1 and CDR2 sequences are SGHRS and YFSETQ. This CDR3 reads CASSLDYGSYNEQFF. The CDR3 DNA is TGCGCCAGCAGCTTGGATTACGGGAGCTACAATGAGCAGTTCTTC.

This clone was counted between two and nine times. In nucleotides, the CDR3 is TGCGCCAGCAGTCAGCCCCGGGGACAGGCCTGCTACGAGCAGTACTTC. It is translated as CASSQPRGQACYEQYF. The chain has TRBV23-1 and TRBJ2-7; 8 nucleotides align to TRBD1. TRBV23-1 is an open reading frame, and its role is uncertain. This CDR3 comprises 16 residues. Trimming at V came to 3 bases and at J to 3 bases, leaving 10 bases not matched to a gene.

This clone was picked up a small number of times. V is TRBV18 and J is TRBJ2-7; possible D gene TRBD2, 6 bases. Per the germline V gene, CDR1 is KGHSH and CDR2 is LQKENI. Trimming took off 4 bases at V and 6 bases at J, with 16 bases between the two ends. The CDR3 has 14 amino acids. The CDR3 sequence: CASSRVQVGGEQYF. The CDR3, as DNA: TGTGCCAGCTCACGAGTCCAGGTCGGGGGCGAGCAGTACTTC.

This clone appeared a few times. The chain joins TRBV19 to TRBJ2-3; 8 positions match TRBD2. The J segment lost 4 bases and the V segment lost 2 bases, leaving 8 bases of the junction unmatched. The CDR3 has 16 residues. Germline V gives CDR1 LNHDA, CDR2 SQIVND (reference sequence). CDR3 amino acids: CASSISHRGGPDTQYF. CDR3 DNA sequence: TGTGCCAGTAGTATATCCCATCGGGGGGGCCCAGATACGCAGTATTTT.

The rearrangement uses TRBV2 and TRBJ1-1; 12 bases are shared with TRBD1. The CDR3 runs to 14 residues. Germline lookup yields CDR1 SNHLY and CDR2 FYNNEI. The V gene end was trimmed by 5 bases and the J gene end by 11 bases; junction bases not matched to a gene: 9. Here the CDR3 reads CASSTTGTGGRAFF. For the CDR3, the DNA is TGTGCCAGCAGTACTACCGGGACAGGGGGCAGGGCTTTCTTT.

V and J are TRBV28 and TRBJ2-7; TRBD2 is a possible D gene (7 bases). There are 15 residues in the CDR3. Trimming shortened V by 6 bases and J by 5 bases, and 20 bases separated the two germline ends. Looked up from germline, CDR1 is MDHEN and CDR2 is SYDVKM. CDR3 in DNA: TGTGCCAGCAGCGACCGATGGGGGGGCAAGGACGAGCAGTACTTC. This translates into CASSDRWGGKDEQYF.

The chain uses TRBV5-1 and TRBJ2-7, with D maybe TRBD1 (6 bases). The CDR3 consists of 13 residues. The germline V and J ends were trimmed by 4 bases and 2 bases, with 10 bases remaining between them. Germline lookup yields CDR1 SGHRS and CDR2 YFSETQ. CDR3 sequence reads: CASSTGRTYEQYF. The CDR3, as DNA: TGCGCCAGCAGCACAGGGCGGACCTACGAGCAGTACTTC.

This chain uses TRBV7-9 with TRBJ1-5; TRBD1 is a possible D gene (6 bases). This CDR3 is built from 16 residues. Germline V CDR1 and CDR2: SEHNR, FQNEAQ (reference sequence). V lost 1 base, J lost 4 bases, and 14 bases lay in between. The CDR3 nucleotides read TGTGCCAGCAGCTTAGGATCTGACAGGCCAAATCAGCCCCAGCATTTT. This translates into CASSLGSDRPNQPQHF.

V is TRBV4-1 and J is TRBJ1-3; D call uncertain. The germline V gene has CDR1 MGHRA and CDR2 YSYEKL. The CDR3 runs to 15 residues. The V end was cut by 0 bases, the J end by 0 bases, with 6 bases between. The CDR3 DNA follows: TGCGCCAGCAGCCAAGATCCGGGCTCTGGAAACACCATATATTTT. This encodes CASSQDPGSGNTIYF.

This clone was picked up a small number of times. The chain employs TRBV5-4 and TRBJ2-7; TRBD2 matches at 9 bases. From germline, CDR1 is SGHNT and CDR2 YYREEE (reference sequence). Germline trimming cut 4 bases from V and 2 bases from J; bases unmatched to any gene: 7. CDR3 length equals 15 residues. CDR3 residues: CASSREGGGAYEQYF. For the CDR3, the DNA is TGTGCCAGCAGCCGAGAGGGCGGGGGGGCCTACGAGCAGTACTTC.